Listed below are T cell receptor beta chains from one sample, sequenced in a study of blood T cell repertoires in COVID-19. Produced via immunoSEQ multiplex PCR; TCRdb's table is partial and in-frame only. The table records 200,000 to 300,000 clones, about 86% of them present only once. The sequencing input was peripheral blood. The receptors originated from a man aged 30 to 45 with active or convalescent COVID-19. CDR3s include the opening cysteine and the closing phenylalanine or tryptophan. A D gene is named only where the DNA matches it firmly. Clone size, where shown, is once, few, many, or a class for clones that have expanded.

clone_size,v_call,d_call,j_call,cdr3_nt,cdr3_aa
.,TRBV5-1,TRBD1,TRBJ1-1,TGCGCCAGCAGCTTCGGACAGGGCGCCGATCACACTGAAGCTTTCTTT,CASSFGQGADHTEAFF
.,TRBV5-3,TRBD2,TRBJ2-5,TGTGCCAGAAGCTTGCCGCGGGGTAGCGGGGTCGAAACAACGTACCAAGAGACCCAGTACTTC,CARSLPRGSGVETTYQETQYF
.,TRBV6-2/TRBV6-3,TRBD1,TRBJ1-3,TGTGCCAGCAGTTACCGAGCCGGGACAGGGGGCCCCTCTGGAAACACCATATATTTT,CASSYRAGTGGPSGNTIYF
.,TRBV5-1,TRBD1,TRBJ2-2,TGCGCCAGCAGCTTGGAGGGGGCGAGCACCGGGGAGCTGTTTTTT,CASSLEGASTGELFF
.,TRBV24-1,TRBD2,TRBJ2-1,TGTGCCACCGCGACTAGCGGGGGGGCCTACAATGAGCAGTTCTTC,CATATSGGAYNEQFF
once,TRBV19,.,TRBJ1-1,TGTGCCAGTAGTATTCCTACAGTCACGAACACTGAAGCTTTCTTT,CASSIPTVTNTEAFF
.,TRBV19,.,TRBJ2-2,TGTGCCAGTAGTTTAACAGGGCCCGGGGAGCTGTTTTTT,CASSLTGPGELFF
.,TRBV2,.,TRBJ2-2,TGTGCCAGCAGAACGGGACTCAACACCGGGGAGCTGTTTTTT,CASRTGLNTGELFF
once,TRBV7-2,TRBD2,TRBJ2-7,TGTGCCAGCGGAAAAATAGGGACTAGCGGGGGATACGAGCAGTACTTC,CASGKIGTSGGYEQYF
.,TRBV11-2,TRBD1,TRBJ1-2,TGTGCCAGCAGCCCAACAGGGGTAAACTATGGCTACACCTTC,CASSPTGVNYGYTF
.,TRBV5-1,TRBD2,TRBJ2-3,TGCGCCAGCAGCTCGGGACTAGCGGGGTCTATTGGAGATACGCAGTATTTT,CASSSGLAGSIGDTQYF
.,TRBV10-2,.,TRBJ2-2,TGCGCCAGCAGTGAGCAACCGGGGGGCCGAAACACCGGGGAGCTGTTTTTT,CASSEQPGGRNTGELFF
few,TRBV13,TRBD2,TRBJ2-7,TGTGCCAGCAGCTTATCGACTAGCGGACCCTACGAGCAGTACTTC,CASSLSTSGPYEQYF
.,TRBV11-2,TRBD1,TRBJ2-1,TGTGCCAGCAGTTCGTCCGGGACAGGGACCAACAATGAGCAGTTCTTC,CASSSSGTGTNNEQFF
.,TRBV5-6,.,TRBJ2-5,TGTGCCAGCAGCCTCGTAGGCAGAGGGCGGGAGACCCAGTACTTC,CASSLVGRGRETQYF
.,TRBV11-2,.,TRBJ1-1,TGTGCCAGCAGCTTATATTCGGTTTTGAACACTGAAGCTTTCTTT,CASSLYSVLNTEAFF
.,TRBV20-1,.,TRBJ1-1,TGCAGTGCTAGTCGGACAGCGAACACTGAAGCTTTCTTT,CSASRTANTEAFF
.,TRBV5-8,.,TRBJ2-1,TGTGCCAGCAGCTTGTACTCCGGGGGGCGCGGGAATGAGCAGTTCTTC,CASSLYSGGRGNEQFF
.,TRBV3-1/TRBV3-2,.,TRBJ1-6,TGTGCCAGCAGCGCGGGTTCCTATAATTCACCCCTCCACTTT,CASSAGSYNSPLHF
.,TRBV5-1,.,TRBJ1-4,TGCGCCAGCAGCTTGGAACCCACAGAGTCAACTAATGAAAAACTGTTTTTT,CASSLEPTESTNEKLFF
.,TRBV6-1,.,TRBJ1-1,TGTGCCAGCAGTGAACAGGCTAACACTGAAGCTTTCTTT,CASSEQANTEAFF
.,TRBV27,.,TRBJ2-7,TGTGCCAGCAGCTATGCGCAGGGTTCGGTCGGCGAGCAGTACTTC,CASSYAQGSVGEQYF
.,TRBV14,.,TRBJ2-5,TGTGCCAGCAGCCAAGAGGGGCGGGGGCGCCAAGAGACCCAGTACTTC,CASSQEGRGRQETQYF
.,TRBV7-2,.,TRBJ2-7,TGTGCCAGCAGCTTAAGAAACAGAGCTTACGAGCAGTACTTC,CASSLRNRAYEQYF
.,TRBV4-2,.,TRBJ1-5,TGTGCCAGCAGCCAAGTTGGGGGGAGACAGCCCCAGCATTTT,CASSQVGGRQPQHF
.,TRBV6-5,TRBD1,TRBJ1-4,TGTGCCAGCAGGGACAGGGCTGGGGGTGAAAAACTGTTTTTT,CASRDRAGGEKLFF
.,TRBV7-2,.,TRBJ2-7,TGTGCCAGCAGCTTAGAGGCAGGGTCCCCCTACGAGCAGTACTTC,CASSLEAGSPYEQYF
.,TRBV2,TRBD1,TRBJ2-6,TGTGCCAGCAGTGGAGACAGGGTGTTAGGGGGGGCCAACGTCCTGACTTTC,CASSGDRVLGGANVLTF
.,TRBV29-1,TRBD1,TRBJ1-1,TGCAGCGTTACTACCGGGACAGCTAACACTGAAGCTTTCTTT,CSVTTGTANTEAFF
.,TRBV2,.,TRBJ1-1,TGTGCCAGCAGCACCCAAGGGGGAAGCACTGAAGCTTTCTTT,CASSTQGGSTEAFF
.,TRBV29-1,TRBD2,TRBJ2-1,TGCAGCGTTCCACCCGAGACTAGCGGGGGTATGCAGTTCTTC,CSVPPETSGGMQFF
.,TRBV27,TRBD2,TRBJ2-5,TGTGCCAGCAGTTTACAAACTAGCGGTTTGGAGACCCAGTACTTC,CASSLQTSGLETQYF
.,TRBV6-5,TRBD1,TRBJ2-7,TGTGCCAGCAGCCGAGGGACAGGGGGCTACGAGCAGTACTTC,CASSRGTGGYEQYF
.,TRBV7-2,TRBD2,TRBJ2-1,TGTGCCAGCAGCTTTCGACTAGCGGGGATCTACAATGAGCAGTTCTTC,CASSFRLAGIYNEQFF
.,TRBV27,TRBD1,TRBJ1-2,TGTGCCAGCAGTCTGACAGGGTCCGGTGGCTACACCTTC,CASSLTGSGGYTF
once,TRBV29-1,.,TRBJ2-1,TGCAGCGTTGCGACGTGGGGCTCAACCTACAATGAGCAGTTCTTC,CSVATWGSTYNEQFF
.,TRBV7-8,TRBD1,TRBJ2-5,TGTGCCAGCAGCTTCCCTTTGTTCCAACGGACAGGGGGCTTAGGGGAGACCCAGTACTTC,CASSFPLFQRTGGLGETQYF
once,TRBV19,.,TRBJ1-3,TGTGCCAGTAGCGGTTCGTCCGGAAACACCATATATTTT,CASSGSSGNTIYF
.,TRBV10-3,.,TRBJ1-6,TGTGCCATCAGTGTACAGGATAATTCACCCCTCCACTTT,CAISVQDNSPLHF
.,TRBV14,TRBD1,TRBJ1-1,TGTGCCAGCAGCATATCAGGGGGCACTGAAGCTTTCTTT,CASSISGGTEAFF
.,TRBV6-5,TRBD1,TRBJ1-4,TGTGCCAGCAAGACTGGACAGGGATATGAAAAACTGTTTTTT,CASKTGQGYEKLFF
.,TRBV19,.,TRBJ1-4,TGTGCCAGTAGCCCGACAGGAGATTTAGAAAAACTGTTTTTT,CASSPTGDLEKLFF